Shown below are 5 T cell receptor beta chains from a single sample sequenced in a study of T cell repertoires in cytomegalovirus infection (dated by TCRdb to about 2019). The instrument was an Illumina HiSeq 1500. The public reads were quality trimmed at Q25 with fastp and then assembled into clones with MiXCR by TCRdb, keeping productive beta chains. Rows with one shared CDR3 protein collapse into an entry with the most common genes and DNA. The sample yields approximately 500,000 distinct CDR3 sequences; approximately 15% were counted once. Clones ranked in the top ten supply roughly a quarter of the sample. The material sequenced was CD8+ T cells from PBMCs. These receptors were taken from a human donor in good health (CMV status not recorded). Some clones in this sample may be carry-over from other donors' samples.

The V gene is TRBV12-3 or TRBV12-4, the J gene TRBJ2-7; D is possibly TRBD2 (5 bases). The CDR3 sequence is 14 residues long. The CDR3 loop is CASESGAEATETYF. CDR3 DNA sequence: TGTGCAAGCGAGAGCGGAGCAGAGGCCACTGAGACGTACTTC.

This clonotype was detected many times. The V and J genes are TRBV28 and TRBJ2-7; TRBD1 matches at 7 bases. J gave up 2 bases and V 2 bases, and 15 bases lay outside the gene matches. CDR3 length: 18 amino acids. Germline V CDR1 and CDR2: MDHEN, SYDVKM. DNA of the CDR3: TGTGCCAGCAGTTTACACATAGACAGGGAAGGAGACGCCTACGAGCAGTACTTC. Translation gives CASSLHIDREGDAYEQYF.

This clonotype was detected only a few times. The chain has TRBV20-1 and TRBJ2-1; 11 bases fit TRBD2. From germline, CDR1 is DFQATT and CDR2 SNEGSKA (reference sequence). V trimming: 4 bases; J trimming: 7 bases; junction bases outside the gene matches: 9. This CDR3 contains 15 residues. CDR3 nucleotides: TGCAGTGCTACCATAGCGGGGGGGAGAAGGAATGAGCAGTTCTTC. Its protein is CSATIAGGRRNEQFF.

Ten or more counts support this clonotype. The chain links TRBV6-5 to TRBJ2-1; 13 positions agree with TRBD2. CDR1 is MNHEY and CDR2 is SVGAGI in the germline V gene. J was trimmed by 8 bases and V by 0 bases; bases with no gene match: 4. This CDR3 has 16 amino acids. DNA of the CDR3: TGTGCCAGCAGTTACTCTGGGACTAGCGGGACGTATGAGCAGTTCTTC. As protein: CASSYSGTSGTYEQFF.

The chain uses TRBV28 and TRBJ1-5; no clear D. V was cut by 6 bases and J by 3 bases, with 12 bases left in between. The CDR3 is 14 amino acids. The V gene's germline CDR1 is MDHEN and CDR2 SYDVKM. This CDR3 is CASSQTEFNQPQHF. The CDR3 coding sequence is TGTGCCAGCAGCCAGACGGAATTCAATCAGCCCCAGCATTTT.